The 20 T cell receptor beta chains reported below all come from one sample, sequenced in a study of immune heterogeneity within non-small cell lung tumors. With 32 V and 13 J primers, multiplex PCR amplified the TCR beta CDR3. TCRdb used MiXCR to reprocess the multiplex PCR reads, holding one entry per CDR3 protein. The repertoire holds over 10,000 distinct CDR3 sequences, with 20% to 25% as singletons. TCRs were amplified from 600 ng gDNA of bulk tumor per sample. Several spatially distant biopsies were obtained per primary tumor intraoperatively. Newly diagnosed with untreated non-small cell lung cancer, the patients underwent curative surgery. Sequencing was carried out using lung tumor tissue. Receptors originate from a man between 45 and 60 years old with non-small cell lung cancer.

Relative to its sample, this clonotype is medium-sized. The chain recombines TRBV27 with TRBJ1-6; D is unresolved. The CDR3 contains 14 residues. Germline-derived CDR1 and CDR2 are MNHEY and SMNVEV (reference sequence). V was trimmed by 4 bases and J by 5 bases, leaving 9 bases between them. CDR3 sequence reads: CASSSSEHNSPLHF. CDR3 nucleotides: TGTGCCAGCAGTTCCTCAGAGCATAATTCACCCCTCCACTTT.

Points on this clonotype: Since a much larger clone is just one base distant, this may be a read error. The chain combines TRBV18 with TRBJ1-6; the match to TRBD1 covers 9 bases. The germline V gene encodes CDR1 KGHSH and CDR2 LQKENI. This CDR3 is 15 amino acids long. CDR3 residues: CTSSPRQGENSPLHF. DNA of the CDR3: TGTACCAGCTCACCGCGACAGGGGGAGAATTCACCCCTCCACTTT.

Many counts were recorded for this clonotype. The V gene is TRBV2, the J gene TRBJ1-1; D is unclear. The CDR3 spans 13 residues. The ends were cut back, 7 bases at V and 3 bases at J, with 12 bases in the middle. CDR1 is SNHLY, CDR2 FYNNEI, per germline. The CDR3 DNA reads as TGTGCCAGCACAAGGCAGGCGGACACTGAAGCTTTCTTT. Translating it yields CASTRQADTEAFF.

Regarding this clonotype: A much larger clone is a single base away; this may be a read error. The chain employs TRBV27 and TRBJ2-7; 9 bases match TRBD1. Germline V gives CDR1 MNHEY, CDR2 SMNVEV (reference sequence). With 6 bases clipped from V and 9 bases from J, the junction kept 12 bases outside the gene matches. The CDR3 length is 14 residues. The CDR3 nucleotides are TGTGCCAGCAGGTATAACAGGGGGCGCGGTGGGCAGTACTTC. Amino acids: CASRYNRGRGGQYF.

This clonotype occurred many times. The chain recombines TRBV20-1 with TRBJ2-3; D not resolved. Trimming cost V 5 bases and J 4 bases, with 10 bases left between them. CDR3 length: 12 residues. The V gene's germline CDR1 is DFQATT and CDR2 SNEGSKA (reference sequence). The CDR3 DNA reads TGCAGTGCTGAGGATTTGCCAGATACGCAGTATTTT. Translation gives CSAEDLPDTQYF.

Relative to its sample, this clonotype is medium-sized. The V gene is TRBV6-2 or TRBV6-3, the J gene TRBJ1-5; no firm D call. V dropped 6 bases and J dropped 0 bases, with 12 bases sitting between them. From germline, CDR1 is MNHEY and CDR2 SVGEGT. The CDR3 covers 15 residues. CDR3 in amino acids: CASSGLDHSNQPQHF. CDR3 in DNA: TGTGCCAGCAGCGGACTGGATCATAGCAATCAGCCCCAGCATTTT.

In regard to this clonotype: An end of the junction does not agree with germline; a read error may underlie this. The rearrangement links TRBV15 to TRBJ1-2; 10 bases line up with TRBD1. The CDR3 is 15 amino acids. The V gene's germline CDR1 is LNHNV and CDR2 YYDKDF (reference sequence). The CDR3 spells CATSGGDRGLYCYTF. The CDR3 coding sequence is TGTGCCACCAGCGGAGGGGACAGGGGCCTCTATTGCTACACCTTC.

This clonotype was counted many times. The V and J genes are TRBV20-1 and TRBJ1-1, with TRBD1 as a possible D gene (6 bases). The germline V gene encodes CDR1 DFQATT and CDR2 SNEGSKA (reference sequence). The germline V and J ends were trimmed by 4 bases and 7 bases, with 16 bases remaining between them. There are 13 residues in the CDR3. This CDR3 is CSANPSQGSEAFF. The DNA for the CDR3 is TGCAGTGCTAATCCCTCACAGGGCAGTGAAGCTTTCTTT.

This clonotype was observed many times. The chain is built from TRBV3-1 and TRBJ1-4; no reliable D call. From germline, CDR1 is LGHDT and CDR2 YNNKEL (reference sequence). With 1 base removed from V and 8 bases from J, the gap between germline ends came to 14 bases. The CDR3 is 15 amino acids. The CDR3 DNA follows: TGTGCCAGCAGCCAAGTGGGCCCGTTTGGCGAAAAACTGTTTTTT. As protein: CASSQVGPFGEKLFF.

The sample holds many counts of this clonotype. This sequence joins TRBV12-3 or TRBV12-4 and TRBJ1-5, with D unresolved. The CDR3 is made up of 15 amino acids. V was shortened by 6 bases and J by 6 bases, with 18 bases between the two germline ends. The CDR3 nucleotides are TGTGCCAGCAGGCTGGCCGAGAAGGGCGGTCAGCCCCAGCATTTT. Amino acids: CASRLAEKGGQPQHF.

This clonotype appeared a few times. The J gene is TRBJ2-5, the V gene TRBV4-1; D is possibly TRBD2 (5 bases). Trimming cost V 0 bases and J 5 bases, with 13 bases left between them. Per the germline V gene, CDR1 is MGHRA and CDR2 is YSYEKL. CDR3 length: 15 amino acids. The CDR3 loop is CASSQDPGRGETQYF. CDR3 coding DNA: TGCGCCAGCAGCCAAGATCCAGGCCGAGGGGAGACCCAGTACTTC.

About this clonotype itself: This may stem from a read error, because a much larger clone lies one nucleotide away. Likely a read error: the CDR3 ends without its conserved phenylalanine or tryptophan. The CDR3 reads CSATTVTDTQYI. CDR3 in DNA: TGCAGTGCTACAACCGTCACAGATACGCAGTATATT. The rearrangement joins TRBV20-1 to TRBJ2-3, with D unresolved. Germline V gene sequence: CDR1 DFQATT, CDR2 SNEGSKA (reference sequence). V was trimmed by 4 bases and J by 2 bases, leaving 7 bases between them. This CDR3 has 12 residues.

This clonotype was counted many times. The V and J genes are TRBV20-1 and TRBJ2-7; 14 positions match TRBD2. Germline values: CDR1 DFQATT, CDR2 SNEGSKA (reference sequence). Unmatched junction bases numbered 8, after V lost 3 bases and J lost 7 bases. The CDR3 has 15 amino acids. The CDR3 region has the DNA TGCAGTGCTAGCCCTGGACTAGCGGGAGGAAGGGAGCAGTACTTC. This codes for CSASPGLAGGREQYF.

This clonotype is deemed medium-sized. The chain couples TRBV6-2 or TRBV6-3 to TRBJ1-4, with 7 nucleotides matching TRBD1. There are 15 residues in the CDR3. With V trimmed by 4 bases and J by 0 bases, 2 bases remained unmatched. Per germline, CDR1 MNHEY and CDR2 SVGEGT. The CDR3, as DNA: TGTGCCAGCAGTTTCCAGGGGGCAACTAATGAAAAACTGTTTTTT. It encodes CASSFQGATNEKLFF.

This clonotype is medium-sized within its sample. The genes are TRBV15 and TRBJ2-7; tentatively, D is TRBD2 (5 bases). CDR1 is LNHNV, CDR2 YYDKDF, per germline (reference sequence). This CDR3 has 15 amino acids. V was trimmed by 5 bases and J by 6 bases, leaving 20 bases between them. CDR3 protein: CATSETLGALVEQYF. The CDR3 bases are TGTGCCACCAGCGAAACTTTGGGAGCGCTGGTCGAGCAGTACTTC.

Worth noting for this clonotype: Lacking the conserved final phenylalanine or tryptophan, this CDR3 likely reflects a read error. Here the CDR3 reads CASSQPGGSFEQYL. CDR3 sequence (DNA): TGTGCCAGCAGTCAACCAGGGGGTTCGTTCGAGCAGTACCTC. V usage is TRBV12-3 or TRBV12-4 and J usage is TRBJ2-7; 7 bases align to TRBD1. The CDR3 is 14 amino acids. The V segment lost 5 bases and the J segment 6 bases; nucleotides outside the gene matches: 10.

This clonotype was picked up many times. The genes are TRBV2 and TRBJ2-5; 8 bases map to TRBD1. This CDR3 comprises 15 residues. J was trimmed by 4 bases and V by 4 bases; bases with no gene match: 8. From germline, CDR1 is SNHLY and CDR2 FYNNEI. The CDR3 region has the DNA TGTGCCAGCAGTGGATCCAGGGGGCGCGTAGAGACCCAGTACTTC. It specifies CASSGSRGRVETQYF.

This clonotype appeared once. Since a much larger clone is just one base distant, this may be a read error. In nucleotides, the CDR3 is TGCAGTGCTAGTGAGCGGGGGGGCTGGACAGATATGCAGTATTTT. As protein: CSASERGGWTDMQYF. The chain has TRBV20-1 and TRBJ2-3; 10 positions agree with TRBD2. Germline CDR1 is DFQATT and CDR2 is SNEGSKA (reference sequence). The length of the CDR3 is 15 residues.

This chain's CDR3 is CASSDTWGRGDQPQHF. In DNA form, the CDR3 reads TGTGCCAGCAGTGACACCTGGGGAAGAGGCGATCAGCCCCAGCATTTT. The chain uses TRBV2 and TRBJ1-5; no reliable D call. The germline V gene encodes CDR1 SNHLY and CDR2 FYNNEI. Between the trimmed V and J ends, which lost 3 bases and 5 bases, there was a span of 17 bases. This CDR3 comprises 16 residues.

Comment on this clonotype: A single base separates this from a much larger clone, so it may be a read error. The chain has TRBV20-1 and TRBJ2-3; 7 bases are a match to TRBD2. The CDR3 contains 14 residues. Germline CDR1 reads DFQATT; CDR2 reads SNEGSKA (reference sequence). DNA of the CDR3: TGCGGTGCTAGAGGCGGGGGAATCACAGATACGCAGTATTTT. Translated: CGARGGGITDTQYF.